This T cell receptor (beta chain) was recorded in a study of multiple sclerosis patients with progressive multifocal leukoencephalopathy. Overall study results and limits: TRBV and TRBJ usage showed no common pattern when PML developed. Clones expanded at PML were already present before and during natalizumab. Whether JC virus or general immunocompromise explains the findings remained unclear.

A note on this clone: Its specificity is unknown.

Trimming took 4 bases from V and 8 from J, leaving 12 bases between them. The CDR3 has 13 amino acids. The germline V gene encodes CDR1 MRHNA and CDR2 SNTAGT. Time point defined: approximately twelve months of natalizumab therapy. Sequencing was at survey level. The protocol was immunoSEQ multiplex PCR, while the TCRdb copy is restricted to in-frame clones and leaves out a portion. There are around 25,000 clones in the sample; approximately 90% occur only once, and 2% to 2.5% lies in the top ten. The TCR originated in a man aged 30 to 45 with multiple sclerosis. V gene TRBV6-4 combines with J gene TRBJ2-4; D remains unclear. The specimen comprised PBMCs, sampled from a patient treated with natalizumab. CDR3 bases: TGTGCCAGCAGTGTACAATCAGGACACATTCAGTACTTC. It encodes CASSVQSGHIQYF.